This entry lists 24 T cell receptor beta chains sequenced from one sample in a study of early T cells in non-severe SARS-CoV-2 infection. TCRdb reanalysed the 5' RACE reads using MiXCR and keeps one entry per CDR3 protein. The data contain 35,000 to 45,000 distinct CDR3 sequences, roughly 6% of them singletons. Sample: whole blood. All receptors derive from an adult who was a healthcare worker with PCR-confirmed SARS-CoV-2 infection or an uninfected control (not recorded which).

This clonotype was seen ten or more times. This chain uses TRBV4-3 with TRBJ1-6, with TRBD1 matching 9 bases. The CDR3 is 18 amino acids. V gave up 4 bases and J gave up 6 bases; unmatched junction bases: 13. Germline-derived CDR1 and CDR2 are LGHNA and YSLEER. CDR3 residues: CASSPYLTGGSANSPLHF. In DNA, the CDR3 is TGCGCCAGCAGCCCGTACCTTACAGGGGGCTCGGCTAATTCACCCCTCCACTTT.

This clonotype was seen more than once but under ten times. The chain couples TRBV7-2 to TRBJ2-2; 13 positions agree with TRBD2. Germline values: CDR1 SGHTA, CDR2 FQGNSA. This CDR3 contains 15 residues. The trim removed 6 bases at V and 9 bases at J, leaving 7 bases unmatched. CDR3 protein: CASRTLAGGPRELFF. The CDR3 DNA sequence: TGTGCCAGCAGGACACTAGCGGGGGGGCCTAGGGAGCTGTTTTTT.

This clonotype occurred many times. The CDR3: CATSRSGTYNEQFF. The CDR3 DNA sequence: TGTGCCACCAGCAGATCGGGGACCTACAATGAGCAGTTCTTC. The V and J genes are TRBV15 and TRBJ2-1, with D perhaps matching TRBD2 (5 bases). Trimming pared 2 bases from V and 2 bases from J, leaving 7 bases between. Germline V gene sequence: CDR1 LNHNV, CDR2 YYDKDF (reference sequence). The CDR3 totals 14 residues.

The V gene is TRBV5-1, the J gene TRBJ2-3; D ambiguous. CDR3 length: 15 amino acids. CDR1 and CDR2 (germline): SGHRS, YFSETQ. With 3 bases removed from V and 3 bases from J, the gap between germline ends came to 14 bases. The CDR3 bases are TGCGCCAGCAGCTCGAGCGATGCGCCTACAGATACGCAGTATTTT. This translates into CASSSSDAPTDTQYF.

The chain carries TRBV11-2 and TRBJ2-1, with TRBD2 identical over 8 bases. The CDR3 runs to 17 residues. Germline V gives CDR1 SGHAT, CDR2 FQNNGV. V lost 0 bases and J lost 14; bases outside the gene matches: 18. DNA of the CDR3: TGTGCCAGCAGCTTAGATTGGGTAGGGCTAGCGGGTGGACGGGAGTTCTTC. This gives the protein CASSLDWVGLAGGREFF.

This clonotype was seen many times. The V call is TRBV10-2, the J call TRBJ2-7, with TRBD2 as a possible D gene (6 bases). CDR3 length equals 17 residues. V lost 0 bases and J 0 bases, leaving 15 bases between the germline ends. CDR1 and CDR2 (germline): WSHSY, SAAADI. CDR3 sequence reads: CASSESSGTLNSYEQYF. The CDR3 DNA reads TGCGCCAGCAGTGAGTCTTCCGGGACTCTAAACTCCTACGAGCAGTACTTC.

In this sample, this clonotype turned up many times. The V and J genes are TRBV12-3 or TRBV12-4 and TRBJ1-2; a possible D gene is TRBD1 (6 bases). V was shortened by 6 bases and J by 4 bases, with 12 bases between the two germline ends. This CDR3 is built from 13 residues. This CDR3 is CASSRGLTYGYTF. CDR3 nucleotides: TGTGCCAGCAGCAGGGGACTGACCTATGGCTACACCTTC.

This chain connects TRBV11-2 to TRBJ2-7; D is uncertain. The CDR3 runs 15 residues. Trimming took 0 bases from V and 4 from J, leaving 13 bases between them. Germline-derived CDR1 and CDR2 are SGHAT and FQNNGV. CDR3 sequence reads: CASSLEPGGDYEQYF. The DNA for the CDR3 is TGTGCCAGCAGCTTAGAGCCCGGTGGGGATTACGAGCAGTACTTC.

At least ten counts were recorded for this clonotype. The chain is built from TRBV7-2 and TRBJ1-2; the match to TRBD1 covers 10 bases. This CDR3 region has 13 residues. Germline V gene data show CDR1 as SGHTA and CDR2 as FQGNSA. V was pared by 9 bases and J by 5 bases, with 6 bases of the junction left unmatched. CDR3: CASGTGVTYGYTF. CDR3 nucleotide sequence: TGTGCCAGTGGGACAGGGGTGACGTATGGCTACACCTTC.

The chain couples TRBV2 to TRBJ2-1, with 11 bases aligning to TRBD2. The ends lost 5 bases at V and 4 bases at J; junction bases unmatched: 1. The germline V gene has CDR1 SNHLY and CDR2 FYNNEI. The CDR3 consists of 14 residues. Here the CDR3 reads CASSRLAGYNEQFF. DNA of the CDR3: TGTGCCAGCAGTCGACTAGCGGGGTACAATGAGCAGTTCTTC.

This chain links TRBV7-9 with TRBJ1-2; D not resolved. V was shortened by 2 bases and J by 4 bases, with 20 bases between the two germline ends. The CDR3 runs 17 residues. Germline V lookup: CDR1 SEHNR, CDR2 FQNEAQ (reference sequence). CDR3 nucleotides: TGTGCCAGCAGCTTACCAAGTTTAGGGAAAACCGGCTATGGCTACACCTTC. Protein: CASSLPSLGKTGYGYTF.

The table lists this clonotype with many counts. The chain couples TRBV3-1 to TRBJ2-3, with 9 bases lining up with TRBD1. This CDR3 comprises 18 residues. The V and J ends lost 1 base and 2 bases, in that order; junction bases with no gene match: 10. The V gene's germline CDR1 is LGHDT and CDR2 YNNKEL (reference sequence). The CDR3, as DNA: TGTGCCAGCAGCCAAGTCGGCTCGACAGGGGGGTACACAGATACGCAGTATTTT. Its translation is CASSQVGSTGGYTDTQYF.

This chain connects TRBV6-5 to TRBJ2-2, with D possibly matching TRBD2 (5 bases). Germline loops: CDR1 MNHEY, CDR2 SVGAGI. There are 16 residues in the CDR3. Trimming took off 8 bases at V and 3 bases at J, with 19 bases between the two ends. CDR3 region: CASHQRPTADTGELFF. The CDR3 DNA is TGTGCCAGCCACCAACGACCCACAGCGGACACCGGGGAGCTGTTTTTT.

This clonotype was observed a few times. The chain uses TRBV11-2 and TRBJ2-1; D tentatively fits TRBD1 or TRBD2 (6 bases each). Germline V gives CDR1 SGHAT, CDR2 FQNNGV. This CDR3 spans 15 amino acids. V was pared by 5 bases and J by 4 bases, with 15 bases between. CDR3 DNA sequence: TGTGCCAGCAGCCCAGGGGACTCCAAGTACAATGAGCAGTTCTTC. It specifies CASSPGDSKYNEQFF. The full variable domain, with the rest looked up from reference TRBV11-2 and TRBJ2-1, is EAGVAQSPRYKIIEKRQSVAFWCNPISGHATLYWYQQILGQGPKLLIQFQNNGVVDDSQLPKDRFSAERLKGVDSTLKIQPAKLEDSAVYLCASSPGDSKYNEQFFGPGTRLTVL.

The V call is TRBV5-1, the J call TRBJ2-3; 13 bases fit TRBD2. V was pared by 2 bases and J by 3 bases, with 3 bases of the junction left unmatched. Germline assignment: CDR1 SGHRS and CDR2 YFSETQ. The CDR3 runs to 16 residues. The CDR3 here is CASSFRGLAGTDTQYF. The CDR3 region has the DNA TGCGCCAGCAGCTTCAGGGGACTAGCGGGGACAGATACGCAGTATTTT. The whole variable domain, filled in from reference TRBV5-1 and TRBJ2-3, reads KAGVTQTPRYLIKTRGQQVTLSCSPISGHRSVSWYQQTPGQGLQFLFEYFSETQRNKGNFPGRFSGRQFSNSRSEMNVSTLELGDSALYLCASSFRGLAGTDTQYFGPGTRLTVL.

This clonotype was observed at least ten times. The chain is built from TRBV15 and TRBJ1-5, with D unclear. CDR1 LNHNV and CDR2 YYDKDF come from the germline V gene (reference sequence). This CDR3 is built from 15 residues. Trimming removed 0 bases from V and 8 bases from J, with 14 bases in between. For the CDR3, the DNA is TGTGCCACCAGCAGAGATCGAACCGCCCCGGAGCCCCAGCATTTT. It is translated as CATSRDRTAPEPQHF.

This clonotype appeared many times. The chain has TRBV20-1 and TRBJ2-3, with 11 bases matching TRBD2. The ends lost 3 bases at V and 2 bases at J; junction bases unmatched: 7. The germline V gene has CDR1 DFQATT and CDR2 SNEGSKA (reference sequence). This CDR3 comprises 16 residues. The CDR3 nucleotides read TGCAGTGCTAGCCCGCTAGCGGGGGGAAACACAGATACGCAGTATTTT. Protein: CSASPLAGGNTDTQYF.

This clonotype was detected many times. V is TRBV28 and J is TRBJ2-4; TRBD1 matches 8 bases. Germline CDR1 reads MDHEN; CDR2 reads SYDVKM. J lost 0 bases, V lost 5 bases, and 9 bases had no gene match. This CDR3 has 17 residues. This chain's CDR3 is CASSRNRGALAKNIQYF. Written as DNA, the CDR3 is TGTGCCAGCAGTAGGAACAGGGGGGCCTTAGCCAAAAACATTCAGTACTTC.

This clonotype was seen more than once but under ten times. V usage is TRBV6-4 and J usage is TRBJ2-3; D is possibly TRBD1 (6 bases). Germline V gene data show CDR1 as MRHNA and CDR2 as SNTAGT. V lost 3 bases and J lost 3, with 10 bases in between. CDR3 length equals 14 residues. CDR3 sequence reads: CASSETGGTDTQYF. CDR3 DNA sequence: TGTGCCAGCAGTGAGACAGGTGGTACAGATACGCAGTATTTT.

This clonotype was counted at least ten times. The chain carries TRBV6-5 and TRBJ2-3, with D possibly matching TRBD1 (6 bases). Germline loops: CDR1 MNHEY, CDR2 SVGAGI. This CDR3 comprises 12 residues. The V gene lost 6 bases and the J gene lost 4 bases, with 8 bases spanning the gap. The CDR3 DNA reads as TGTGCCAGCAGACAGGGATCAGATACGCAGTATTTT. It encodes CASRQGSDTQYF.

This clonotype was seen a few times. CDR3 sequence (DNA): TGCAGCGTTGAAAGGGACAGGGGGCTTGAGCAGTTCTTC. Translating it yields CSVERDRGLEQFF. The rearrangement uses TRBV29-1 and TRBJ2-1; TRBD1 matches at 12 bases. V lost 2 bases, J lost 9 bases, and 2 bases stayed unmatched. The CDR3 totals 13 residues. Germline V lookup: CDR1 SQVTM, CDR2 ANQGSEA.

This clonotype was recorded a few times. The chain combines TRBV7-8 with TRBJ2-5; TRBD2 aligns across 10 bases. Trimming took 3 bases from V and 5 from J; bases not matched to a gene: 6. CDR3 size: 15 residues. Germline-derived CDR1 and CDR2 are SGHVS and FQNEAQ. CDR3 residues: CASSFERGGRETQYF. As DNA, the CDR3 is TGTGCCAGCAGCTTCGAGCGGGGGGGCCGCGAGACCCAGTACTTC.

The gene calls are TRBV6-6 and TRBJ2-5, with 7 bases matching TRBD1. V was clipped by 2 bases and J by 3 bases; unmatched bases: 3. This CDR3 is 14 amino acids long. CDR1 is MNHNY and CDR2 is SVGAGI in the germline V gene (reference sequence). CDR3 sequence (DNA): TGTGCCAGCAGTTACGCCGGGACAGAAGAGACCCAGTACTTC. Translating gives CASSYAGTEETQYF.

This clonotype was counted ten times or more. This sequence joins TRBV10-1 and TRBJ2-1; a possible D gene is TRBD1 (7 bases). The V gene's germline CDR1 is WNHNN and CDR2 SYGVQD (reference sequence). V lost 4 bases and J lost 4, with 17 bases in between. This CDR3 has 16 residues. CDR3 region: CASSGSGGQLYNEQFF. CDR3 DNA: TGCGCCAGCAGTGGATCCGGGGGACAGCTATACAATGAGCAGTTCTTC.